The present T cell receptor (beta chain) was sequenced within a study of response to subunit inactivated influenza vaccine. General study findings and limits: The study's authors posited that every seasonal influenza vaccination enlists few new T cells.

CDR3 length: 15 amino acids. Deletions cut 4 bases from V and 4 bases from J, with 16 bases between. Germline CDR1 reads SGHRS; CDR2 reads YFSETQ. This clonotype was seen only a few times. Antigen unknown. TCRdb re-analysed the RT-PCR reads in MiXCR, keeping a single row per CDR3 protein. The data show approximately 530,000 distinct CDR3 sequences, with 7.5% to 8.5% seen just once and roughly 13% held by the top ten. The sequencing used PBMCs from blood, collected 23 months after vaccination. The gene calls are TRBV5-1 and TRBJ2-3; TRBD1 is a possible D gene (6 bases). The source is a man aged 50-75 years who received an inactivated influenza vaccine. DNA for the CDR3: TGCGCCAGCAGCCCCCCCCAGGGGAGTGCAGATACGCAGTATTTT. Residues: CASSPPQGSADTQYF.